The 6 T cell receptor beta chains reported below all come from one sample, sequenced in a study of cytomegalovirus exposure and HLA in healthy donors. The PCR used 60 Vbeta and 13 Jbeta primers. The repertoire was sequenced with immunoSEQ multiplex PCR; TCRdb's copy has only in-frame clones and lacks some. This table holds around 140,000 clones, roughly three quarters found once. Source material: PBMCs. The origin of the receptors is a woman aged 55-75 years in good health and CMV-seronegative.

In its sample, this clone was seen a few times. This chain connects TRBV14 to TRBJ2-5, with D maybe TRBD2 (7 bases). Trimming shortened V by 2 bases and J by 5 bases, and 15 bases separated the two germline ends. The germline V gene encodes CDR1 SGHDN and CDR2 FVKESK. The CDR3 totals 15 residues. The chain's CDR3 is CASSQWSGGGETQYF. CDR3 DNA sequence: TGTGCCAGCAGCCAATGGTCGGGGGGCGGTGAGACCCAGTACTTC.

The J gene is TRBJ2-1, the V gene TRBV7-8; tentatively, D is TRBD2 (6 bases). There are 13 residues in the CDR3. Trimming removed 5 bases at V and 6 bases at J, with 11 bases between. Germline assignment: CDR1 SGHVS and CDR2 FQNEAQ. In DNA form, the CDR3 reads TGTGCCAGCAGCCCATTGGGAGGCAATGAGCAGTTCTTC. Translating gives CASSPLGGNEQFF.

Here the CDR3 reads CASSPQQGAQPQHF. The DNA for the CDR3 is TGTGCCAGCAGTCCCCAACAGGGGGCTCAGCCCCAGCATTTT. The chain is built from TRBV27 and TRBJ1-5, with 9 positions matching TRBD1. CDR3 length equals 14 residues. Germline V CDR1 and CDR2: MNHEY, SMNVEV (reference sequence). V shed 5 bases and J 6 bases; nucleotides not matched to a gene: 5.

J is TRBJ1-1 and V is TRBV25-1; tentatively, D is TRBD1 (6 bases). CDR1 is MGHDK, CDR2 SYGVNS, per germline. This CDR3 has 13 amino acids. V was pared by 6 bases and J by 1 base, with 9 bases between. The CDR3 is CASSQGGNTEAFF. The CDR3 DNA reads as TGTGCCAGCAGCCAAGGGGGGAACACTGAAGCTTTCTTT.

The CDR3 region is CASSQDRQAYNSPLHF. The CDR3 DNA reads TGCGCCAGCAGCCAAGATCGCCAGGCCTATAATTCACCCCTCCACTTT. This chain joins TRBV4-1 and TRBJ1-6; D is undetermined. Per the germline V gene, CDR1 is MGHRA and CDR2 is YSYEKL. The CDR3 length is 16 residues. The V gene lost 0 bases and the J gene lost 2 bases, with 8 bases spanning the gap.

The genes are TRBV4-1 and TRBJ1-2, with 10 nucleotides matching TRBD1. The germline gives CDR1 MGHRA, CDR2 YSYEKL. The CDR3 covers 14 residues. J lost 4 bases, V lost 6 bases, and 5 bases had no gene match. The CDR3 region is CASSPTGGIYGYTF. The CDR3 nucleotides are TGCGCCAGCAGTCCGACAGGGGGCATCTATGGCTACACCTTC.